The 15 T cell receptor beta chains listed next were all sequenced from one sample in a study of beta chain features in type 1 diabetes. Of the isolated RNA, all was reverse transcribed, and so the sequenced material was expressed TCRB transcripts. The repertoire was sequenced with immunoSEQ multiplex PCR; TCRdb's copy has only in-frame clones and lacks some. In the table there are about half a million clones, 11% of which are singletons. What was sequenced was naive CD4+ T cells from blood. The receptors were sampled from a young woman in good health.

V is TRBV2 and J is TRBJ2-1, with D possibly called TRBD1 or TRBD2 (6 bases each). This CDR3 is built from 13 residues. Trimming stripped 6 bases from V and 9 bases from J, with 15 bases between. Germline values: CDR1 SNHLY, CDR2 FYNNEI. The CDR3 loop reads CASRRQEGAEQFF. The CDR3 nucleotides read TGTGCCAGCAGGAGACAGGAGGGAGCTGAGCAGTTCTTC.

The rearrangement joins TRBV7-7 to TRBJ2-5; D gene ambiguous. There are 13 residues in the CDR3. From germline, CDR1 is SSHAT and CDR2 FNYEAQ (reference sequence). Trimming left V 5 bases short and J 2 bases short, with 9 bases between. The DNA for the CDR3 is TGTGCCAGCAGCCAAGGGCTGCAAGAGACCCAGTACTTC. This codes for CASSQGLQETQYF.

This clone was detected ten times or more. V usage is TRBV29-1 and J usage is TRBJ2-7; D is ambiguous. Germline V lookup: CDR1 SQVTM, CDR2 ANQGSEA. Between the trimmed V and J ends, which lost 4 bases and 3 bases, there was a span of 10 bases. The CDR3 consists of 12 residues. CDR3 in amino acids: CSVASVLYEQYF. The CDR3 region has the DNA TGCAGCGTTGCTTCCGTTCTCTACGAGCAGTACTTC.

J is TRBJ1-6 and V is TRBV28; 9 bases map to TRBD1. The germline gives CDR1 MDHEN, CDR2 SYDVKM. V dropped 5 bases and J dropped 11; count of bases not matched to a gene: 10. The length of the CDR3 is 15 residues. Written as DNA, the CDR3 is TGTGCCAGCAGTCCCGGGGACAGGGTTGGGGCACCCCTCCACTTT. Encoded protein: CASSPGDRVGAPLHF.

This clone was counted only a few times. The chain joins TRBV6-1 to TRBJ2-3, with TRBD1 matching over 10 bases. Trimming took 6 bases from V and 5 from J; bases not matched to a gene: 5. Per the germline V gene, CDR1 is MNHNS and CDR2 is SASEGT. This CDR3 comprises 14 residues. The CDR3 nucleotides are TGTGCCAGCAGCCAAGACAGGGGGCGAGATACGCAGTATTTT. Protein sequence: CASSQDRGRDTQYF.

This clone has more than one count but fewer than ten. This chain connects TRBV14 to TRBJ1-5; no reliable D call. Trimming took off 0 bases at V and 6 bases at J, with 6 bases between the two ends. The CDR3 consists of 13 residues. Per the germline V gene, CDR1 is SGHDN and CDR2 is FVKESK. CDR3 loop: CASSQDHSQPQHF. CDR3 DNA: TGTGCCAGCAGCCAAGATCACAGTCAGCCCCAGCATTTT.

This chain connects TRBV9 to TRBJ2-3; D not certain. CDR1 is SGDLS, CDR2 YYNGEE, per germline. Trimming cost V 4 bases and J 5 bases, with 11 bases left between them. This CDR3 region has 13 residues. This chain's CDR3 is CASSPTVEDTQYF. In DNA, the CDR3 is TGTGCCAGCAGCCCAACCGTTGAAGATACGCAGTATTTT. The entire variable domain, with the rest obtained from reference TRBV9 and TRBJ2-3, is as follows: DSGVTQTPKHLITATGQRVTLRCSPRSGDLSVYWYQQSLDQGLQFLIQYYNGEERAKGNILERFSAQQFPDLHSELNLSSLELGDSALYFCASSPTVEDTQYFGPGTRLTVL.

This clone was counted between two and nine times. The rearrangement uses TRBV25-1 and TRBJ1-2; D is possibly TRBD1 (5 bases). The CDR3 totals 14 residues. Germline V gene lookup returns CDR1 MGHDK and CDR2 SYGVNS. Trimming took off 2 bases at V and 8 bases at J, with 15 bases between the two ends. The CDR3 protein is CASSEDPQATGYTF. In DNA, the CDR3 is TGTGCCAGCAGTGAAGATCCACAGGCGACGGGCTACACCTTC.

This clone was counted between two and nine times. The rearrangement uses TRBV11-1 and TRBJ2-7; D call uncertain. In germline, CDR1 is SGHAT, CDR2 FQDESV (reference sequence). V was trimmed by 3 bases and J by 3 bases, leaving 3 bases between them. CDR3 length equals 11 residues. The CDR3: CASSLDYEQYF. The CDR3 DNA follows: TGTGCCAGCAGCTTGGACTACGAGCAGTACTTC.

J is TRBJ2-1 and V is TRBV7-9; tentatively, D is TRBD1 (6 bases). The CDR3 contains 15 residues. Germline V gene data show CDR1 as SEHNR and CDR2 as FQNEAQ (reference sequence). V was cut by 1 base and J by 5 bases, with 12 bases left in between. The CDR3: CASSLGRGTDNEQFF. DNA for the CDR3: TGTGCCAGCAGCTTAGGCAGGGGTACGGACAATGAGCAGTTCTTC. The full variable domain, in which reference TRBV7-9 and TRBJ2-1 provide the parts outside the CDR3, is DTGVSQNPRHKITKRGQNVTFRCDPISEHNRLYWYRQTLGQGPEFLTYFQNEAQLEKSRLLSDRFSAERPKGSFSTLEIQRTEQGDSAMYLCASSLGRGTDNEQFFGPGTRLTVL.

Concerning this clone itself: Sequence at one end of the junction differs from germline and may be a read error. V gene TRBV7-7 combines with J gene TRBJ2-7, with D hard to call. The CDR3 runs 13 residues. Germline CDR1 reads SSHAT; CDR2 reads FNYEAQ (reference sequence). The DNA for the CDR3 is TGTGCTAGCAGCTTTGCCCCCTCCTACGAGCAGTACTTC. Translation gives CASSFAPSYEQYF.

The table lists this clone with a few counts. This chain connects TRBV15 to TRBJ1-1, with a tentative D call TRBD1 (5 bases). Germline-derived CDR1 and CDR2 are LNHNV and YYDKDF (reference sequence). V lost 3 bases and J 2 bases, leaving 13 bases between the germline ends. The CDR3 runs 15 residues. CDR3 nucleotides: TGTGCCACCAGCAGGGCCGGGACGCAAAACACTGAAGCTTTCTTT. Its translation: CATSRAGTQNTEAFF.

The gene calls are TRBV20-1 and TRBJ2-7; D call uncertain. Trimming left V 2 bases short and J 4 bases short, with 6 bases between. Looked up from germline, CDR1 is DFQATT and CDR2 is SNEGSKA (reference sequence). The CDR3 contains 11 residues. CDR3 protein: CSARPLYEQYF. Written as DNA, the CDR3 is TGCAGTGCTAGACCCCTTTACGAGCAGTACTTC.

The chain combines TRBV20-1 with TRBJ1-1, with D uncertain. The CDR3 has 9 residues. Looked up from germline, CDR1 is DFQATT and CDR2 is SNEGSKA (reference sequence). V was cut by 6 bases and J by 13 bases, with 12 bases left in between. CDR3 residues: CSAQDLGFF. DNA for the CDR3: TGCAGTGCCCAAGATCTCGGTTTCTTT.

This clone has just a few counts. The chain links TRBV9 to TRBJ2-5; 9 bases map to TRBD1. This CDR3 has 14 residues. Germline values: CDR1 SGDLS, CDR2 YYNGEE. J was trimmed by 5 bases and V by 3 bases; bases with no gene match: 5. The DNA of the CDR3 is TGTGCCAGCAGCGGAGAAGACAGGGGGGAGACCCAGTACTTC. Translated, it gives CASSGEDRGETQYF.